This record concerns one T cell receptor beta chain sequence. What it binds is unknown. The time point: week 23, last vaccination. Vaccine doses each comprised 300 ug of mutant IDH1 20-mer peptide, with topical imiquimod. The sample belongs to a study of a mutant IDH1 vaccine in newly diagnosed glioma. Study-level background: The study gave patients eight vaccinations in weeks 1, 3, 5, 7, 11, 15, 19, 23. Study-level findings and limits: With respect to changes in top peripheral T cell clonotypes, pseudoprogression seemed unrelated. Vaccination induced immune responses in around 94% of patients.

Measured with immunoSEQ multiplex PCR; TCRdb has only the in-frame clones, and not every one. The table lists approximately 30,000 clones, around 84% of them singletons, with approximately 15% in the top ten. In germline, CDR1 is ENHRY, CDR2 SYGVKD. Trimming left V 5 bases short and J 10 bases short, with 16 bases between. CDR3 size: 13 residues. Sequenced here: PBMCs, sampled from a glioma patient whose treatment included an IDH1 peptide vaccine. The TCR originated in a woman aged 25 to 39 with glioma. The chain is built from TRBV10-3 and TRBJ2-3; possibly TRBD1 or TRBD2 for D (7 bases each). This chain's CDR3 is CAISTGRGQSQYF. The CDR3 region has the DNA TGTGCCATCAGTACAGGGAGGGGGCAATCGCAGTATTTT.